The clone carrying this T cell receptor beta chain was seen a handful of times. These data are taken from a study of T-cell memory formation after mild COVID-19. The CDR3 spans 13 residues. Between the trimmed V and J ends, which lost 5 bases and 2 bases, there was a span of 10 bases. Germline V CDR1 and CDR2: MNHNY, SVGAGI (reference sequence). TCRdb re-called the 5' RACE reads through MiXCR, storing one row per CDR3 protein. The repertoire includes about 400,000 distinct CDR3 sequences, roughly 17% of them detected once, and 20% to 25% sits in the top ten. This sequence was found in a man between 18 and 35 years old who had mild COVID-19 (a few samples of this study predate the infection). Cell type and time point are not known. The sequencing sample was made of PBMCs or a T cell subset sorted from them (not recorded which). The gene calls are TRBV6-6 and TRBJ2-7, with D unclear. As DNA, the CDR3 is TGTGCCAGCAGTACGGATTTGACCTACGAGCAGTACTTC. It codes for CASSTDLTYEQYF.